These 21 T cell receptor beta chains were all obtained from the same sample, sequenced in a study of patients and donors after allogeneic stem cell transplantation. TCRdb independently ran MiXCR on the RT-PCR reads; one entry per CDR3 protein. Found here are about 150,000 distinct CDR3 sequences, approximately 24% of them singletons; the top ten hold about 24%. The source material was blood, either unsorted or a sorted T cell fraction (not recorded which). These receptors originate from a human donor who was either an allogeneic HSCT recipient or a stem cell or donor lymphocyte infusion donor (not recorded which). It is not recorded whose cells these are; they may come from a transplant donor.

The CDR3 DNA reads as TGTGCTAGTGGTCTCTGGACGCTGAGCTCCTACGAGCAGTACTTC. Its translation is CASGLWTLSSYEQYF. The chain employs TRBV12-5 and TRBJ2-7, with D uncertain. There are 15 residues in the CDR3. The V and J ends lost 5 bases and 0 bases respectively, with 14 bases between them. The germline V gene encodes CDR1 LGHNT and CDR2 FRNRAP.

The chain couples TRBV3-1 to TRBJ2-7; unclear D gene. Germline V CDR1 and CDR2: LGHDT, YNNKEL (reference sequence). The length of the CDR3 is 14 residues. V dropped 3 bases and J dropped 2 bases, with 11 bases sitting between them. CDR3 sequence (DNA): TGTGCCAGCAGCCAGAATGGCAGAACCTACGAGCAGTACTTC. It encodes CASSQNGRTYEQYF.

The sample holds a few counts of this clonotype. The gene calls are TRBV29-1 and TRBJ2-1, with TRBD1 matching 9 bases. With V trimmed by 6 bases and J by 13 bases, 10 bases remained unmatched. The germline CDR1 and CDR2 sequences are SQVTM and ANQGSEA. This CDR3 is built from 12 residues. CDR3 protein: CSVNGGQGFQFF. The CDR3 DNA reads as TGCAGCGTCAACGGTGGACAGGGGTTTCAGTTCTTC.

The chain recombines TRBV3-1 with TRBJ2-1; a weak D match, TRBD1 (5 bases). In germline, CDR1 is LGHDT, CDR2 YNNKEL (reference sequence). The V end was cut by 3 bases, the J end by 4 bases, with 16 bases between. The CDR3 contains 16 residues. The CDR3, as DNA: TGTGCCAGCAGCCATGAGTGGACAAGTTTATACAATGAGCAGTTCTTC. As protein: CASSHEWTSLYNEQFF.

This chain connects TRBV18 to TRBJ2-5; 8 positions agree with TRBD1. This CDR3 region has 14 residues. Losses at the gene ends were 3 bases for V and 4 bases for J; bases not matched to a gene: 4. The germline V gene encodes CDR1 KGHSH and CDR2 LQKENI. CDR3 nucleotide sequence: TGTGCCAGCTCACCGGGCAGGGGGCGAGAGACCCAGTACTTC. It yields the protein CASSPGRGRETQYF. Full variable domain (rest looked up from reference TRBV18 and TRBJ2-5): NAGVMQNPRHLVRRRGQEARLRCSPMKGHSHVYWYRQLPEEGLKFMVYLQKENIIDESGMPKERFSAEFPKEGPSILRIQQVVRGDSAAYFCASSPGRGRETQYFGPGTRLLVL.

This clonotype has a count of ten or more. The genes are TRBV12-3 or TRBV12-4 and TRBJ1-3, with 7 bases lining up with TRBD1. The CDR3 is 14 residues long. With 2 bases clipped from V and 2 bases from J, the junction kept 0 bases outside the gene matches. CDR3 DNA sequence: TGTGCCAGCAGTTTACAGGGGGCTGGAAACACCATATATTTT. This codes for CASSLQGAGNTIYF.

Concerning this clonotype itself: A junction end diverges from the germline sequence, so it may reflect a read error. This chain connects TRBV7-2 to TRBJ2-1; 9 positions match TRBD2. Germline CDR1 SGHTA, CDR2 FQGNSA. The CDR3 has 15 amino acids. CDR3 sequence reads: CASSLASGGYNVQFF. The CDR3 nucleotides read TGTGCCAGCAGCTTAGCTAGCGGGGGTTACAATGTGCAGTTCTTC.

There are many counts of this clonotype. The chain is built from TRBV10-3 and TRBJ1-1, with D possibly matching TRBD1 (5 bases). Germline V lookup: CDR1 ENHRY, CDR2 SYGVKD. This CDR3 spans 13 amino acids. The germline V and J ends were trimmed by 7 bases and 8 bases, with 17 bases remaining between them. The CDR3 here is CAIMRGLADEAFF. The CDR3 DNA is TGTGCCATCATGCGGGGCTTGGCTGACGAAGCTTTCTTT.

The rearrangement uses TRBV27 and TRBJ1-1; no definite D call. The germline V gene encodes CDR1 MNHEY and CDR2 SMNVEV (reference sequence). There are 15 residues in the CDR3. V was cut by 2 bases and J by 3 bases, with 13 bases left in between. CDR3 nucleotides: TGTGCCAGCAGTTTAGGCCCCGACGGGGACACTGAAGCTTTCTTT. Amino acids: CASSLGPDGDTEAFF.

CDR3 nucleotide sequence: TGTGCCATCAGTGGCCGGGACGGAAACACTGAAGCTTTCTTT. This gives the protein CAISGRDGNTEAFF. The J gene is TRBJ1-1, the V gene TRBV10-3, with TRBD1 as a possible D gene (5 bases). Trimming shortened V by 4 bases and J by 2 bases, and 11 bases separated the two germline ends. Per germline, CDR1 ENHRY and CDR2 SYGVKD. The CDR3 runs 14 residues.

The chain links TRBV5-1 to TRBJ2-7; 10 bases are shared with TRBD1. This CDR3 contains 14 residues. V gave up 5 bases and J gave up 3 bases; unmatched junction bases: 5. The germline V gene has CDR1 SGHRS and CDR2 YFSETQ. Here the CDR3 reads CASSTGTGDYEQYF. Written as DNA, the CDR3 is TGCGCCAGCAGTACCGGGACAGGGGACTACGAGCAGTACTTC. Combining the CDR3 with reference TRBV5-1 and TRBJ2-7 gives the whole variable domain KAGVTQTPRYLIKTRGQQVTLSCSPISGHRSVSWYQQTPGQGLQFLFEYFSETQRNKGNFPGRFSGRQFSNSRSEMNVSTLELGDSALYLCASSTGTGDYEQYFGPGTRLTVT.

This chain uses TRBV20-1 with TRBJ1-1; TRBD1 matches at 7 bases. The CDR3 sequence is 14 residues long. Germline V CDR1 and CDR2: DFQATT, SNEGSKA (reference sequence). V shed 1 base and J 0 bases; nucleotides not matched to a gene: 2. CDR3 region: CSARVTGMNTEAFF. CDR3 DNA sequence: TGCAGTGCTAGAGTGACAGGGATGAACACTGAAGCTTTCTTT.

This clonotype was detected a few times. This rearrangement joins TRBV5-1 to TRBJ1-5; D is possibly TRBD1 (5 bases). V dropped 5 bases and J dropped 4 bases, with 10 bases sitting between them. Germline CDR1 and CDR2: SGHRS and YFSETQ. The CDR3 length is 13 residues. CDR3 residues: CASRQASNQPQHF. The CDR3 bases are TGCGCCAGCAGACAGGCGTCAAATCAGCCCCAGCATTTT.

The chain's CDR3 is CAISPDRLETQYF. The DNA of the CDR3 is TGTGCCATCAGTCCCGACAGGCTTGAGACCCAGTACTTC. This chain connects TRBV10-3 to TRBJ2-5, with D possibly being TRBD1 (6 bases). This CDR3 comprises 13 residues. Germline values: CDR1 ENHRY, CDR2 SYGVKD. V lost 5 bases to trimming and J lost 5 bases, with 12 bases between them.

The CDR3 nucleotides read TGCAGTGCAACTAACGGACTAGCAGCCTCCTACGAGCAGTACTTC. It specifies CSATNGLAASYEQYF. V gene TRBV20-1 combines with J gene TRBJ2-7; 8 bases are shared with TRBD2. The junction had 10 bases not matched to a gene; V was cut back by 6 bases and J by 0 bases. Germline V lookup: CDR1 DFQATT, CDR2 SNEGSKA (reference sequence). The CDR3 totals 15 residues.

CDR3 in amino acids: CATSRKPGQQYEQYF. The CDR3, as DNA: TGTGCCACCAGCAGAAAACCGGGACAGCAATACGAGCAGTACTTC. The chain links TRBV15 to TRBJ2-7, with 7 nucleotides matching TRBD1. Trimming took 2 bases from V and 4 from J; bases not matched to a gene: 8. The germline V gene has CDR1 LNHNV and CDR2 YYDKDF (reference sequence). There are 15 residues in the CDR3.

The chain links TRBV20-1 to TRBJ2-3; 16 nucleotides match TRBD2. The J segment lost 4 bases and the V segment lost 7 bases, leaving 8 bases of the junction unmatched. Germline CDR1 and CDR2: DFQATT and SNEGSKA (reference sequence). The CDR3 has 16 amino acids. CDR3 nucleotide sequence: TGCAGTGTGGGACTAGCGGGGGGGATCTACTCAGATACGCAGTATTTT. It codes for CSVGLAGGIYSDTQYF.

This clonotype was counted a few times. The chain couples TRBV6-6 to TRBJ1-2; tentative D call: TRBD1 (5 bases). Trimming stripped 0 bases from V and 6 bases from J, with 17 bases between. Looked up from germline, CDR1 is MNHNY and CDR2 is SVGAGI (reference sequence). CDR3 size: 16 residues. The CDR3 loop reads CASSYSIALGRDGYTF. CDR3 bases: TGTGCCAGCAGTTACTCGATCGCGTTGGGGCGGGATGGCTACACCTTC.

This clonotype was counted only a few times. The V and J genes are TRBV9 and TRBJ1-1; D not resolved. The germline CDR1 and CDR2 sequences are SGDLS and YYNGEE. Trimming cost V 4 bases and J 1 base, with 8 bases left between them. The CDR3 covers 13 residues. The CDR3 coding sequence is TGTGCCAGCAGCCCCAGACAGAACACTGAAGCTTTCTTT. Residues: CASSPRQNTEAFF.

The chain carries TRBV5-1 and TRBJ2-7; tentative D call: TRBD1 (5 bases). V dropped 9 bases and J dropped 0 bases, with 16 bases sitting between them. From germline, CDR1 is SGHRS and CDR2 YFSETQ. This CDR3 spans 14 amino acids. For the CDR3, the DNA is TGCGCCACTTGCTTGACAGAAGACTCCTACGAGCAGTACTTC. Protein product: CATCLTEDSYEQYF.

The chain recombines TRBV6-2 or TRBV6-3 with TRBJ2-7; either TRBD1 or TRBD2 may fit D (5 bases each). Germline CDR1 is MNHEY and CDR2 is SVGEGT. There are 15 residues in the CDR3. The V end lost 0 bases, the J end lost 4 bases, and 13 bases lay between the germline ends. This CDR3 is CASSYSTGLQYEQYF. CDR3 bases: TGTGCCAGCAGTTACTCGACGGGGCTTCAATACGAGCAGTACTTC.